The 9 T cell receptor beta chains below all came from one sample that was sequenced in a study of shared clonotypes between healthy human individuals. TCRdb keeps only in-frame clones here, not all; method: immunoSEQ multiplex PCR. The table shows over 1.5 million clones, with 98% occurring only once. Sequenced input: naive CD4+ T cells sorted from blood. Sample subset: CD45RA+ positively selected. These TCRs come from a man under 40 in good health.

The V gene is TRBV18, the J gene TRBJ1-1; no reliable D call. With 0 bases removed from V and 4 bases from J, the gap between germline ends came to 12 bases. This CDR3 contains 15 residues. CDR1 is KGHSH, CDR2 LQKENI, per germline. As DNA, the CDR3 is TGTGCCAGCTCACCACCGAGCACGAAACCCACTGAAGCTTTCTTT. It translates to CASSPPSTKPTEAFF.

J is TRBJ2-3 and V is TRBV11-2; the match to TRBD2 covers 14 bases. J lost 6 bases, V lost 3 bases, and 14 bases had no gene match. The CDR3 sequence is 19 residues long. In germline, CDR1 is SGHAT, CDR2 FQNNGV. The CDR3 sequence is CASSFVSGLAGERMDTQYF. The CDR3 bases are TGTGCCAGCAGCTTTGTGTCGGGACTAGCGGGAGAAAGAATGGATACGCAGTATTTT.

This chain links TRBV20-1 with TRBJ2-7; weak D call: TRBD1 (5 bases). The CDR3 extends over 11 amino acids. V lost 1 base, J lost 4 bases, and 5 bases lay in between. From germline, CDR1 is DFQATT and CDR2 SNEGSKA (reference sequence). In DNA, the CDR3 is TGCAGTGCTAGAGGACAGTACGAGCAGTACTTC. It translates to CSARGQYEQYF.

The chain is built from TRBV15 and TRBJ1-2; no reliable D call. Trimming cost V 0 bases and J 4 bases, with 12 bases left between them. Germline CDR1 is LNHNV and CDR2 is YYDKDF (reference sequence). CDR3 length: 15 residues. The CDR3 loop is CATSREGSGPYGYTF. The CDR3 DNA sequence: TGTGCCACCAGCAGAGAGGGCAGCGGACCCTATGGCTACACCTTC. Variable domain in full (rest from reference TRBV15 and TRBJ1-2): DAMVIQNPRYQVTQFGKPVTLSCSQTLNHNVMYWYQQKSSQAPKLLFHYYDKDFNNEADTPDNFQSRRPNTSFCFLDIRSPGLGDTAMYLCATSREGSGPYGYTFGSGTRLTVV.

This chain uses TRBV5-5 with TRBJ1-5; D remains unclear. This CDR3 is built from 15 residues. CDR1 is SGHKS, CDR2 YYEKEE, per germline (reference sequence). Deletions cut 4 bases from V and 4 bases from J, with 15 bases between. CDR3 coding DNA: TGTGCCAGCAGCCCGGACGGCACACGAAATCAGCCCCAGCATTTT. It specifies CASSPDGTRNQPQHF.

The V gene is TRBV10-3, the J gene TRBJ2-5; D is possibly TRBD1 (5 bases). V lost 6 bases, J lost 2 bases, and 13 bases lay in between. Germline V gives CDR1 ENHRY, CDR2 SYGVKD. This CDR3 has 14 residues. CDR3 loop: CAIRSDTKQETQYF. In DNA, the CDR3 is TGTGCCATCAGATCGGACACGAAACAAGAGACCCAGTACTTC.

On this clone itself: The same CDR3 can be traced to other DNA sequences in this sample. The rearrangement links TRBV5-1 to TRBJ2-7; 11 bases are a match to TRBD2. Germline CDR1 SGHRS, CDR2 YFSETQ. CDR3 length: 15 residues. V shed 2 bases and J 4 bases; nucleotides not matched to a gene: 5. For the CDR3, the DNA is TGCGCCAGCAGCTTAACCGGGACTAGCGGATACGAGCAGTACTTC. It codes for CASSLTGTSGYEQYF.

This chain connects TRBV2 to TRBJ1-1, with D unresolved. V was shortened by 6 bases and J by 1 base, with 12 bases between the two germline ends. There are 14 residues in the CDR3. CDR1 and CDR2 (germline): SNHLY, FYNNEI. Written as DNA, the CDR3 is TGTGCCAGCAGGGATGGCAGGACGAACACTGAAGCTTTCTTT. This gives the protein CASRDGRTNTEAFF. The whole variable domain, filled in from reference TRBV2 and TRBJ1-1, reads EPEVTQTPSHQVTQMGQEVILRCVPISNHLYFYWYRQILGQKVEFLVSFYNNEISEKSEIFDDQFSVERPDGSNFTLKIRSTKLEDSAMYFCASRDGRTNTEAFFGQGTRLTVV.

The chain has TRBV7-9 and TRBJ2-3, with D tentatively TRBD2 (5 bases). Germline V gene lookup returns CDR1 SEHNR and CDR2 FQNEAQ (reference sequence). Between the trimmed V and J ends, which lost 3 bases and 5 bases, there was a span of 15 bases. CDR3 length: 15 amino acids. The CDR3 spells CASSLAERSRDTQYF. CDR3 in DNA: TGTGCCAGCAGCTTGGCCGAGCGGAGCCGAGATACGCAGTATTTT. Based on the CDR3 plus reference TRBV7-9 and TRBJ2-3, the full variable domain is DTGVSQNPRHKITKRGQNVTFRCDPISEHNRLYWYRQTLGQGPEFLTYFQNEAQLEKSRLLSDRFSAERPKGSFSTLEIQRTEQGDSAMYLCASSLAERSRDTQYFGPGTRLTVL.